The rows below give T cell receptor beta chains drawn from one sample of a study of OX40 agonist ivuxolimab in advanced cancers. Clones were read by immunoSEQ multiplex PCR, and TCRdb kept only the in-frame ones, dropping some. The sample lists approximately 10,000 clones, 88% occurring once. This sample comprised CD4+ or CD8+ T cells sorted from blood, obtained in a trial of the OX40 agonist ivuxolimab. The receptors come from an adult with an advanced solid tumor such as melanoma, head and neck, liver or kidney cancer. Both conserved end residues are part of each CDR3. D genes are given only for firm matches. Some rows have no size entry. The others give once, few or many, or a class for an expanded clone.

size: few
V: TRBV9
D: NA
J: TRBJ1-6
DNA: TGTGCCAGCAGCGTCCATCAGAGCTCCTATAATTCACCCCTCCACTTT
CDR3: CASSVHQSSYNSPLHF

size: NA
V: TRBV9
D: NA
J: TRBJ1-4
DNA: TGTGCCAGCAGCAAACTGGGAAGAAGAGAAAAACTGTTTTTT
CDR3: CASSKLGRREKLFF

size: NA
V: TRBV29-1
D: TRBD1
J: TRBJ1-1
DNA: TGCAGCGTTGAAGATCGGGTAGGGGGCGCAACTGAAGCTTTCTTT
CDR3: CSVEDRVGGATEAFF

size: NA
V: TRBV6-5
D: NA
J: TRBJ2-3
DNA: TGTGCCAGCAGTTACTCGGGAACAGGGCGTACGCAGTATTTT
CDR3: CASSYSGTGRTQYF

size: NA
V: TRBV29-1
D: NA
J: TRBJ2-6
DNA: TGCAGCGTTGAGGCTGGGGCCAACGTCCTGACTTTC
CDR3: CSVEAGANVLTF

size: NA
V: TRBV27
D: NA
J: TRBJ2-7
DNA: TGTGCCAGCAGTTACCCAGGTTCCGAGCAGTACTTC
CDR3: CASSYPGSEQYF

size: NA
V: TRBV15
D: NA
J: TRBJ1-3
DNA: TGTGCCACCAGCAGAGATGGGGGGCTGAGCTCTGGAAACACCATATATTTT
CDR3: CATSRDGGLSSGNTIYF

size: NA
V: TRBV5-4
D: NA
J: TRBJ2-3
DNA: TGTGCCAGCAGCTTGGAGGGGGGGGACGCCCTCGGAGATACGCAGTATTTT
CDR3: CASSLEGGDALGDTQYF

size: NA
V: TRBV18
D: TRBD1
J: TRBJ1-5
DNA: TGTGCCAGCTCACGACGGGACAGTAGCAATCAGCCCCAGCATTTT
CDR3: CASSRRDSSNQPQHF

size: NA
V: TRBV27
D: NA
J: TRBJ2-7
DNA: TGTGCCAGCAGTTTATCGCCCACCTACGAGCAGTACTTC
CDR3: CASSLSPTYEQYF

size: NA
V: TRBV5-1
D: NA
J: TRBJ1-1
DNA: TGCGCCAGCAGCTTGTCCCCAGGGGCTGAAGCTTTCTTT
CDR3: CASSLSPGAEAFF

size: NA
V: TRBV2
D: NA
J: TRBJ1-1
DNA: TGTGCCAGCAGTCCGGCACTGAGGGACACTGAAGCTTTCTTT
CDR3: CASSPALRDTEAFF

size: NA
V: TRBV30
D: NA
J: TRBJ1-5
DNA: TGTGCCTGGAGTTTGAAGTTTAGCAATCAGCCCCAGCATTTT
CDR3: CAWSLKFSNQPQHF

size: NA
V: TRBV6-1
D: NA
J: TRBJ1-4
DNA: TGTGCCAGCACTGAGGACTCGCGTGAAAAACTGTTTTTT
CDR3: CASTEDSREKLFF

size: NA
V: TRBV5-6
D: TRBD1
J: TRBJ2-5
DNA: TGTGCCAGCAGCTTACAGGGGTACGTCCAAGAGACCCAGTACTTC
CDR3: CASSLQGYVQETQYF

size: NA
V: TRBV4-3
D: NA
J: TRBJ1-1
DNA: TGCGCCAGCAGCTTCGGAAGGGCGGGGATGAACACTGAAGCTTTCTTT
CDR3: CASSFGRAGMNTEAFF

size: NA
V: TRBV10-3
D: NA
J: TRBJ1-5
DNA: TGTGCCATCAGTGAGTCCGGGGCGGGTAGCAATCAGCCCCAGCATTTT
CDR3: CAISESGAGSNQPQHF

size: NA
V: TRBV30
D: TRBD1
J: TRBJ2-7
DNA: TGTGCCTGGAGACAGGGGGCACGGGAGCAGTACTTC
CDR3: CAWRQGAREQYF

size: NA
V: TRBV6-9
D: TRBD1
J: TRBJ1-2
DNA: TGTGCCAGCAGTTACGGGACAGCTAACTATGGCTACACCTTC
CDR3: CASSYGTANYGYTF

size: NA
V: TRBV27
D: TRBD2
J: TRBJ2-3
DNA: TGTGCCAGCAGTTTAGGGACTAGCGGGAGGGATACGCAGTATTTT
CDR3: CASSLGTSGRDTQYF

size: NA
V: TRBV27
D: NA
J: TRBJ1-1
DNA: TGTGCCAGCAGTTCTGGCACTACTGAAGCTTTCTTT
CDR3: CASSSGTTEAFF

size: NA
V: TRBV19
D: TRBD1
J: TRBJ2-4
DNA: TGTGCTACAACCCGGGACAGCTTAGCCAAAAACATTCAGTACTTC
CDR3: CATTRDSLAKNIQYF

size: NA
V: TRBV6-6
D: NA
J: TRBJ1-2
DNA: TGTGCCAGTACATACCAGGGGATCTATGGCTACACCTTC
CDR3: CASTYQGIYGYTF

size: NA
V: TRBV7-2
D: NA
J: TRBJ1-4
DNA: TGTGCCAGCAGCCCGCCGGGCGGGACTAATGAAAAACTGTTTTTT
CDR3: CASSPPGGTNEKLFF

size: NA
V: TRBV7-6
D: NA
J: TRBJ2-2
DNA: TGTGCCAGCAGCTTAGGACAGGCGGGCACCGGGGAGCTGTTTTTT
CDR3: CASSLGQAGTGELFF

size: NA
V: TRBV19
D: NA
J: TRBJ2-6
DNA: TGTGCCAGTAGCCTTGGGGCCAACGTCCTGACTTTC
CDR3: CASSLGANVLTF

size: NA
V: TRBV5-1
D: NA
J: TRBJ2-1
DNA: TGCGCCAGCAGCTCCCGACTAGTGCCCGGAGTCAATGAGCAGTTCTTC
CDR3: CASSSRLVPGVNEQFF

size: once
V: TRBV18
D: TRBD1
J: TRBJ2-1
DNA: TGTGCCAGCTCCGCAGGGGGTACGGATGAGCAGTTCTTC
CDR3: CASSAGGTDEQFF

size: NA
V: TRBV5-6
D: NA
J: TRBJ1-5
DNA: TGTGCCAGCAGCTTGCGGAGCAATCAGCCCCAGCATTTT
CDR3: CASSLRSNQPQHF

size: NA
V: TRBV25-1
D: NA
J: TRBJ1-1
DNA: TGTGCCAGCAGTGAATTGGGGAACACTGAAGCTTTCTTT
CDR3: CASSELGNTEAFF

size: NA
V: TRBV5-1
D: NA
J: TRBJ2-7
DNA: TGCGCCAGCAGCCCGGACATAGTTTACGAGCAGTACTTC
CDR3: CASSPDIVYEQYF

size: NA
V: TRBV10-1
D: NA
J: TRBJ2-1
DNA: TGCGCCAGCAGTGAGTCAATCCCGGGAAATGAGCAGTTCTTC
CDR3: CASSESIPGNEQFF

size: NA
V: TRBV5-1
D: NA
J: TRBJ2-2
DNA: TGCGCCAGCAGCCCCCCCGCCGGGGAGCTGTTTTTT
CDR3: CASSPPAGELFF

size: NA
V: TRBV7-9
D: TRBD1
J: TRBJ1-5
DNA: TGTGCCAGCAGCATCGGGACAGGGCCCAATCAGCCCCAGCATTTT
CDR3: CASSIGTGPNQPQHF

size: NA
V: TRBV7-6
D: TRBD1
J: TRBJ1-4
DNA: TGTGCCAGCAGCCCCCGGACAGGATCTAATGAAAAACTGTTTTTT
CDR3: CASSPRTGSNEKLFF

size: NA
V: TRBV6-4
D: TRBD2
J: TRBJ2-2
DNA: TGTGCCAGCAGCCCGGACCAGGGAGGGTCCGGGGAGCTGTTTTTT
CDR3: CASSPDQGGSGELFF

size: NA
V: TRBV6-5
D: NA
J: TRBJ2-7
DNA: TGTGCCAGCAGCCCACCCCCGGAGGGGGACTACGAGCAGTACTTC
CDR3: CASSPPPEGDYEQYF

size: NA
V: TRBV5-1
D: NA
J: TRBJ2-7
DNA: TGCGCCAGCAGCCCAAGTGCCTACGAGCAGTACTTC
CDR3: CASSPSAYEQYF

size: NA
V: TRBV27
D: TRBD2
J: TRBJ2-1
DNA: TGTGCCAGCAGGGGACTAGCGGGAGCAATGGCCTACAATGAGCAGTTCTTC
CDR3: CASRGLAGAMAYNEQFF